A single sample gave rise to the 5 T cell receptor beta chains below, sequenced in a study of radiation and T cells in renal cell carcinoma. The time point is: blood 4 weeks post-SBRT, at nephrectomy. The treatment here: 15 Gy SBRT to primary tumor, nephrectomy 4 weeks later. Assay: immunoSEQ multiplex PCR; the TCRdb copy retains only in-frame clones and omits some. The data contain about 77,000 clones, approximately 87% of them seen just once; the ten biggest clones take up about 2.4%. The sequences come from blood, collected from a patient whose treatment included radiotherapy and nephrectomy. Receptors were obtained from an older woman with renal cell carcinoma.

The V and J genes are TRBV5-5 and TRBJ2-5; D is tentatively TRBD1 or TRBD2 (5 bases each). The CDR3 covers 12 residues. The germline V and J ends were trimmed by 7 bases and 1 base, with 8 bases remaining between them. Germline V gene sequence: CDR1 SGHKS, CDR2 YYEKEE (reference sequence). The CDR3 coding sequence is TGTGCCAGCTCTGGGACCCAAGAGACCCAGTACTTC. Its protein is CASSGTQETQYF.

The gene calls are TRBV7-7 and TRBJ2-4; 7 bases match TRBD1. The CDR3 is 12 amino acids. Germline V lookup: CDR1 SSHAT, CDR2 FNYEAQ (reference sequence). Losses at the gene ends were 11 bases for V and 4 bases for J; bases not matched to a gene: 5. The CDR3 is CAPPGQKNIQYF. CDR3 sequence (DNA): TGTGCCCCCCCGGGACAGAAAAACATTCAGTACTTC.

The chain links TRBV19 to TRBJ1-6; a weak D match, TRBD1 (5 bases). Germline-derived CDR1 and CDR2 are LNHDA and SQIVND (reference sequence). The CDR3 is made up of 14 amino acids. Trimming removed 3 bases at V and 10 bases at J, with 13 bases between. CDR3 DNA sequence: TGTGCCAGTAGTATGGGCGGGGGGAAATCACCCCTCCACTTT. Translated: CASSMGGGKSPLHF.

V usage is TRBV28 and J usage is TRBJ2-7, with D unresolved. The germline CDR1 and CDR2 sequences are MDHEN and SYDVKM. The V end lost 6 bases, the J end lost 3 bases, and 9 bases lay between the germline ends. This CDR3 contains 12 residues. The CDR3 nucleotides read TGTGCCAGCAGCCTGACATTCTACGAGCAGTACTTC. Translated, it gives CASSLTFYEQYF. Complete variable domain (other parts from reference TRBV28 and TRBJ2-7): DVKVTQSSRYLVKRTGEKVFLECVQDMDHENMFWYRQDPGLGLRLIYFSYDVKMKEKGDIPEGYSVSREKKERFSLILESASTNQTSMYLCASSLTFYEQYFGPGTRLTVT.

This clone was seen a single time. The chain joins TRBV7-2 to TRBJ2-7; D possibly uses TRBD1 or TRBD2 (5 bases each). V was trimmed by 4 bases and J by 4 bases, leaving 14 bases between them. The CDR3 consists of 14 residues. Germline CDR1 is SGHTA and CDR2 is FQGNSA. The CDR3 DNA follows: TGTGCCAGCAGCTCTCCGGGACGACAATACGAGCAGTACTTC. Protein product: CASSSPGRQYEQYF.